This TCR beta chain comes out of a study of sequential checkpoint blockade in melanoma. Study summary: Arm A got nivolumab then ipilimumab; arm B the reverse, 1:1. Each arm's sequence ended with maintenance nivolumab.

Sequencing used immunoSEQ multiplex PCR; TCRdb keeps in-frame clones, though not all of them. The data show under 9,500 clones, more than 55% seen once. From germline, CDR1 is MGHDK and CDR2 SYGVNS. Trimming took 2 bases from V and 5 from J, leaving 6 bases between them. The CDR3 length is 12 residues. Noted treatment: randomized to nivolumab then ipilimumab (arm A) or the reverse (arm B). PBMC sorting kept live CD3+CD8+ cells without CD19 or CD56. The material sequenced was CD8+ T cells sorted from blood (inferred from file names), taken from a patient given nivolumab and ipilimumab in sequence. The TCR comes from a human donor with melanoma. V usage is TRBV25-1 and J usage is TRBJ2-5, with D hard to call. The CDR3 protein is CASSEPRETQYF. In DNA, the CDR3 is TGTGCCAGCAGTGAACCTCGGGAGACCCAGTACTTC.